These 21 T cell receptor beta chains originate from one sample sequenced in a study of CD8 T cells in ankylosing spondylitis. Notes on the study in general: Fewer than 10 highly homologous variants made up a TCR beta motif that seemed to typify ankylosing spondylitis blood.

MiXCR, applied by TCRdb to the 5' RACE reads, yields one record per CDR3 protein. The table lists a few hundred thousand distinct CDR3 sequences, about 18% of them singletons. No antigens are known for them. Specimen: blood, either unsorted or a sorted T cell fraction (not recorded which). The receptors here all came from a male donor with ankylosing spondylitis.

This rearrangement joins TRBV12-3 or TRBV12-4 to TRBJ2-3; 11 bases are a match to TRBD2. Trimming cost V 5 bases and J 3 bases; bases outside gene matches: 10. The CDR3 contains 17 residues. The CDR3: CASSPQPSSGGTDTQYF. The CDR3 bases are TGTGCCAGCAGTCCCCAGCCCTCTAGCGGGGGGACAGATACGCAGTATTTT.

The chain is built from TRBV12-3 or TRBV12-4 and TRBJ1-1; D unclear. The V end was cut by 2 bases, the J end by 0 bases, with 16 bases between. This CDR3 contains 17 residues. CDR3 DNA sequence: TGTGCCAGCAGTTTACGGGTCAGCCGGCAGGTGAACACTGAAGCTTTCTTT. It encodes CASSLRVSRQVNTEAFF.

This clonotype was observed many times. CDR3 loop: CATSDFGVVPQHF. The CDR3 DNA follows: TGTGCCACCAGTGATTTCGGGGTAGTGCCCCAGCATTTT. This sequence joins TRBV24-1 and TRBJ1-5; D remains unclear. Germline CDR1 KGHDR, CDR2 SFDVKD. The CDR3 sequence is 13 residues long. Trimming stripped 1 base from V and 9 bases from J, with 9 bases between.

V is TRBV7-8 and J is TRBJ2-1; unclear D gene. Trimming stripped 2 bases from V and 8 bases from J, with 19 bases between. The CDR3 contains 16 residues. From germline, CDR1 is SGHVS and CDR2 FQNEAQ. CDR3: CASSLRLVGSRDEQFF. In DNA form, the CDR3 reads TGTGCCAGCAGCTTAAGGCTCGTCGGGTCAAGGGATGAGCAGTTCTTC.

This clonotype was recorded at least ten times. The chain uses TRBV4-1 and TRBJ2-7, with D perhaps TRBD2 (6 bases). This CDR3 contains 16 residues. Trimming removed 4 bases at V and 0 bases at J, with 16 bases between. Germline V gene sequence: CDR1 MGHRA, CDR2 YSYEKL. Here the CDR3 reads CASSRTEGLSSYEQYF. The CDR3 DNA sequence: TGCGCCAGCAGCCGAACGGAGGGCTTAAGCTCCTACGAGCAGTACTTC.

A few counts support this clonotype. The V call is TRBV15, the J call TRBJ2-7, with D unclear. The germline V gene encodes CDR1 LNHNV and CDR2 YYDKDF (reference sequence). The germline V and J ends were trimmed by 1 base and 2 bases, with 6 bases remaining between them. The CDR3 sequence is 13 residues long. The CDR3 DNA follows: TGTGCCACCAGCAGAGTGGGGACCTACGAGCAGTACTTC. Translation gives CATSRVGTYEQYF.

The rearrangement uses TRBV20-1 and TRBJ2-7; D may match TRBD1 or TRBD2 (5 bases each). Per the germline V gene, CDR1 is DFQATT and CDR2 is SNEGSKA (reference sequence). Trimming left V 6 bases short and J 2 bases short, with 17 bases between. The CDR3 runs 14 residues. This chain's CDR3 is CSARSLGDPYEQYF. The CDR3 nucleotides are TGCAGTGCCCGGTCGTTGGGGGATCCCTACGAGCAGTACTTC.

The chain recombines TRBV29-1 with TRBJ1-1, with 7 bases lining up with TRBD1. CDR3 size: 12 residues. The germline V gene encodes CDR1 SQVTM and CDR2 ANQGSEA. The junction had 7 bases not matched to a gene; V was cut back by 7 bases and J by 5 bases. The CDR3 coding sequence is TGCAGCGCAACAGGGGTTGATACTGAAGCTTTCTTT. Translated: CSATGVDTEAFF.

The chain has TRBV6-6 and TRBJ2-7; perhaps TRBD1 as D (6 bases). Per germline, CDR1 MNHNY and CDR2 SVGAGI (reference sequence). The CDR3 is 12 amino acids. V was shortened by 8 bases and J by 6 bases, with 14 bases between the two germline ends. In DNA, the CDR3 is TGTGCCAGCCGCGCAGGGGACGGCGAGCAGTACTTC. This translates into CASRAGDGEQYF.

This chain uses TRBV12-3 or TRBV12-4 with TRBJ1-2, with TRBD1 identical over 7 bases. The CDR3 runs 12 residues. After removal of 6 bases from V and 7 bases from J, the junction contained 5 bases not matched to a gene. The CDR3 protein is CASSRDSGGYTF. As DNA, the CDR3 is TGTGCCAGCAGCCGGGACAGTGGTGGCTACACCTTC.

This chain connects TRBV21-1 to TRBJ1-5. TRBV21-1 is flagged as a pseudogene. The length of the CDR3 is 11 residues. Here the CDR3 reads CASSKNQPQHF. CDR3 nucleotides: TGTGCCAGCAGCAAAAATCAGCCCCAGCATTTT.

This clonotype turned up a few times. This chain connects TRBV7-9 to TRBJ2-1; the D gene is possibly TRBD2 (6 bases). V was shortened by 8 bases and J by 7 bases, with 6 bases between the two germline ends. The CDR3 spans 10 residues. Germline V gives CDR1 SEHNR, CDR2 FQNEAQ (reference sequence). Here the CDR3 reads CASGRNEQFF. The CDR3 DNA reads as TGTGCCAGCGGGAGGAATGAGCAGTTCTTC.

The chain has TRBV29-1 and TRBJ2-5; 10 nucleotides line up with TRBD2. Germline V CDR1 and CDR2: SQVTM, ANQGSEA. This CDR3 contains 17 residues. J was trimmed by 5 bases and V by 3 bases; bases with no gene match: 15. CDR3 in amino acids: CSVEDPLGLAGEETQYF. Written as DNA, the CDR3 is TGCAGCGTTGAGGACCCCCTCGGGCTAGCGGGAGAGGAGACCCAGTACTTC.

This clonotype has just a few counts. The V call is TRBV10-3, the J call TRBJ1-4, with no clear D. Germline lookup yields CDR1 ENHRY and CDR2 SYGVKD. V was cut by 6 bases and J by 8 bases, with 13 bases left in between. The CDR3 consists of 13 residues. As DNA, the CDR3 is TGTGCCATCAGCCGAGACATTGGGGAAAAACTGTTTTTT. This sequence encodes CAISRDIGEKLFF.

This clonotype turned up a few times. V is TRBV30 and J is TRBJ1-2, with a weak D call TRBD1 (5 bases). This CDR3 comprises 13 residues. Per the germline V gene, CDR1 is GTSNPN and CDR2 is SVGIG (reference sequence). V was pared by 8 bases and J by 4 bases, with 17 bases between. This CDR3 is CALFVGRVYGYTF. The CDR3 DNA follows: TGTGCCCTCTTCGTGGGACGGGTCTATGGCTACACCTTC.

This clonotype has more than one count but fewer than ten. The rearrangement uses TRBV29-1 and TRBJ1-1; D possibly corresponds to TRBD1 (5 bases). The germline V and J ends were trimmed by 3 bases and 5 bases, with 10 bases remaining between them. CDR1 and CDR2 (germline): SQVTM, ANQGSEA. The CDR3 covers 12 residues. CDR3 sequence (DNA): TGCAGCGTTGAGCAGGGCCGGACTGAAGCTTTCTTT. As protein: CSVEQGRTEAFF.

The rearrangement uses TRBV9 and TRBJ2-1, with D perhaps assigned TRBD1 or TRBD2 (5 bases each). Between the trimmed V and J ends, which lost 4 bases and 5 bases, there was a span of 13 bases. The CDR3 contains 14 residues. Germline-derived CDR1 and CDR2 are SGDLS and YYNGEE. The DNA of the CDR3 is TGTGCCAGCAGCAAGGGACCTTACAACAATGAGCAGTTCTTC. Its protein product is CASSKGPYNNEQFF.

This clonotype has only a few counts. This chain uses TRBV7-8 with TRBJ2-5; a possible D gene is TRBD1 (5 bases). This CDR3 is 14 amino acids long. V was trimmed by 1 base and J by 5 bases, leaving 11 bases between them. Germline V gene sequence: CDR1 SGHVS, CDR2 FQNEAQ. CDR3 sequence reads: CASSLGAGFETQYF. DNA of the CDR3: TGTGCCAGCAGCTTAGGTGCAGGGTTTGAGACCCAGTACTTC.

This rearrangement joins TRBV4-3 to TRBJ2-1; perhaps TRBD1 as D (6 bases). V was trimmed by 2 bases and J by 6 bases, leaving 11 bases between them. This CDR3 comprises 14 residues. Germline V CDR1 and CDR2: LGHNA, YSLEER. The CDR3 DNA follows: TGCGCCAGCAGCCAACACAGGGAAGGCAATGAGCAGTTCTTC. It specifies CASSQHREGNEQFF.

The rearrangement joins TRBV4-2 to TRBJ2-3, with TRBD2 as a possible D gene (6 bases). The length of the CDR3 is 15 residues. CDR1 and CDR2 (germline): LGHNA, YNFKEQ. Trimming removed 0 bases from V and 5 bases from J, with 12 bases in between. The CDR3 DNA reads as TGTGCCAGCAGCCAAGATTCTAGCGATGGAGATACGCAGTATTTT. It encodes CASSQDSSDGDTQYF.

This clonotype counts as medium-sized. This chain connects TRBV4-1 to TRBJ2-7; 9 nucleotides agree with TRBD2. CDR1 is MGHRA and CDR2 is YSYEKL in the germline V gene. The CDR3 runs to 18 residues. J was trimmed by 0 bases and V by 4 bases; bases with no gene match: 13. The CDR3 DNA reads as TGCGCCAGCAGCCGAGAATCCGGGACTAGCCTTTCCTCCTACGAGCAGTACTTC. As protein: CASSRESGTSLSSYEQYF.